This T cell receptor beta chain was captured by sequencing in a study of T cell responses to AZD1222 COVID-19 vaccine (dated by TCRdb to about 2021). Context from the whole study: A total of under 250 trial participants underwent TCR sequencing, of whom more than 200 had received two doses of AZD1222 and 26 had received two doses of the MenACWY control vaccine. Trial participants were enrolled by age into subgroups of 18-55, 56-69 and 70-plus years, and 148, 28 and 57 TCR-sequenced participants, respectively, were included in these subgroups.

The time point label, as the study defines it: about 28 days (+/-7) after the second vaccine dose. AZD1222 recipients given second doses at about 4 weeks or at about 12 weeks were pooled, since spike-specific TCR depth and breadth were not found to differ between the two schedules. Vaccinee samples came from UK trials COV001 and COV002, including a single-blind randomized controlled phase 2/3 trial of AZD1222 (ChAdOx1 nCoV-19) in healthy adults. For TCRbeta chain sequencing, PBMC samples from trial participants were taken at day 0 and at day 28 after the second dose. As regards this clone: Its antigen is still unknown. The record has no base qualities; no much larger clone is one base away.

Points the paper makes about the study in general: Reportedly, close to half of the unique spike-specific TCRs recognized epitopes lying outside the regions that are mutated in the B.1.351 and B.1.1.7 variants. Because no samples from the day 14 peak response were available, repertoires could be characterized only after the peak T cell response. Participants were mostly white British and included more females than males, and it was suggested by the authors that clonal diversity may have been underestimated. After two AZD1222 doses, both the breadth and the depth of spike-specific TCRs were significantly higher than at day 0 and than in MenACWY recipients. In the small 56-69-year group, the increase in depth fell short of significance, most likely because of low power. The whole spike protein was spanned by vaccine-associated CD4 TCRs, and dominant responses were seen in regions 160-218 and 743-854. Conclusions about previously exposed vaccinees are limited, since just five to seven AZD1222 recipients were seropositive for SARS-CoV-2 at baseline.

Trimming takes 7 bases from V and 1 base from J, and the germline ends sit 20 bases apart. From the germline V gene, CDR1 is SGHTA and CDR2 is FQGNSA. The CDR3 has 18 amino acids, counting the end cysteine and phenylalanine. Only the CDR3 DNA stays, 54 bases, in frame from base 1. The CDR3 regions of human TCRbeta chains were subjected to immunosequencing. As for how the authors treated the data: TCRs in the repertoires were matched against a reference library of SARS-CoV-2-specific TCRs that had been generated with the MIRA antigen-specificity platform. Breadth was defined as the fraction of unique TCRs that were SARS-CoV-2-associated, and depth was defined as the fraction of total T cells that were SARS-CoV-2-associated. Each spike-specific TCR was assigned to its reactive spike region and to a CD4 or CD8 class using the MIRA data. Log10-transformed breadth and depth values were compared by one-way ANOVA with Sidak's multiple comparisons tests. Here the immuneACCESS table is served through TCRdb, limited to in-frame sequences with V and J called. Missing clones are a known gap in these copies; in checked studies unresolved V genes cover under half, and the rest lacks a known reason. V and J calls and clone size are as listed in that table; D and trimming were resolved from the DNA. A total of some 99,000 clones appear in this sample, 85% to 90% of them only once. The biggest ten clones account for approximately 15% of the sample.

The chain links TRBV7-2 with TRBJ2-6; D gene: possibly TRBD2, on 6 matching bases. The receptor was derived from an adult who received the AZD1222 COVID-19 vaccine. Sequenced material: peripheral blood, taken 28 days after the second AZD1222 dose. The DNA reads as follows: TGTGCCAGCACCAACCAAGGAGGGGTCTTTTCTGGGGCCAACGTCCTGACTTTC. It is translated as CASTNQGGVFSGANVLTF. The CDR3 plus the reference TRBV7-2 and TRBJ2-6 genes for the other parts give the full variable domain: GAGVSQSPSNKVTEKGKDVELRCDPISGHTALYWYRQSLGQGLEFLIYFQGNSAPDKSGLPSDRFSAERTGGSVSTLTIQRTQQEDSAVYLCASTNQGGVFSGANVLTFGAGSRLTVL.